This T cell receptor (beta chain) came from a study of spatial heterogeneity in lung cancer. TCRdb re-called the 5' RACE reads with MiXCR, one entry per CDR3 protein. The sample carries more than 30,000 distinct CDR3 sequences, 4% to 6% recorded once. The study's findings and limits: The appearance of ubiquitous expanded tumor TCRs in blood was greater at resection than follow-up.

The germline gives CDR1 LNHDA, CDR2 SQIVND (reference sequence). This CDR3 has 16 residues. V was cut by 3 bases and J by 2 bases, with 16 bases left in between. Sample time point: sample taken at primary tumor resection. Without sorting, whole RNA was sequenced from tumor, nontumor lung or frozen PBMC. With regard to this clonotype: The antigen is not known.

The source material was PBMCs, sampled at surgery. The sequence was collected from a female donor with early-stage non-small cell lung cancer. The chain uses TRBV19 and TRBJ1-2; no reliable D call. The CDR3 sequence: CASSMTSAMANYGYTF. The CDR3, as DNA: TGTGCCAGTAGTATGACTTCAGCGATGGCGAACTATGGCTACACCTTC.